The sample holds a few counts of the clone carrying this TCR beta chain. The data are from a study of T-cell reconstitution after alpha-beta-depleted transplantation in children. Preparation of the TCRbeta library was carried out with unique molecular identifiers. TCRdb re-derived calls from the PCR reads in MiXCR, one entry per CDR3 protein. The sample consists of 230,000 or so distinct CDR3 sequences, around 13% of them appearing once. This CDR3 is built from 18 residues. After removal of 0 bases from V and 3 bases from J, the junction contained 9 bases not matched to a gene. Germline values: CDR1 LGHDT, CDR2 YNNKEL (reference sequence).

The receptor was isolated from a human donor who donated a stem cell graft to a child with acute lymphoblastic leukemia. The sample here was PBMCs from the stem cell graft donor, taken from the stem cell graft. V gene TRBV3-1 combines with J gene TRBJ2-1, with 9 nucleotides matching TRBD2. The CDR3 DNA reads as TGTGCCAGCAGCCAAGAACCTAGCGGGGCAGGGGTCTACAATGAGCAGTTCTTC. Encoded protein: CASSQEPSGAGVYNEQFF.